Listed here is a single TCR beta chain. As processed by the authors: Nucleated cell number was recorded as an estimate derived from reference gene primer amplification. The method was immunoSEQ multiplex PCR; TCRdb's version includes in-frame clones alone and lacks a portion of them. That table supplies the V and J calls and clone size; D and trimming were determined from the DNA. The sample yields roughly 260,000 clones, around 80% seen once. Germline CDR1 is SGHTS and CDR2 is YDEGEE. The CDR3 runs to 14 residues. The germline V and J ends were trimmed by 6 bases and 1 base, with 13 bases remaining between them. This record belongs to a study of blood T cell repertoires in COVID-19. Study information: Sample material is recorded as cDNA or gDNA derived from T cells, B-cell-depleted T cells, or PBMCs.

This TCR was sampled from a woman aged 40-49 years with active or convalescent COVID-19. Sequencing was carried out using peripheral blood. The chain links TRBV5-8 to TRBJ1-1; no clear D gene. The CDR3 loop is CASTLGGRNTEAFF. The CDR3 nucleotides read TGTGCCAGCACCCTCGGTGGGCGGAACACTGAAGCTTTCTTT.